The rows below give T cell receptor beta chains drawn from one sample of a study of radiation and T cells in renal cell carcinoma. Produced via immunoSEQ multiplex PCR; TCRdb's table is partial and in-frame only. The table has 100,000 or so clones, about 88% seen once. The sample here was blood, taken from a patient whose treatment included radiotherapy and nephrectomy. Receptors originate from a man aged 50-60 years with renal cell carcinoma. The CDR3 runs from the conserved cysteine through the conserved F or W. Each record gives: CDR3 length, J gene, clone size, V gene, D gene, CDR3 DNA, CDR3 protein. The D gene is left open where the match is weak. The size field is filled for only some rows; it gives once, few, many or a size class.

length: 14
J: TRBJ1-1
size: -
V: TRBV5-1
D: -
DNA: TGCGCCAGCAGCTGGGCCCCAGGGAACACTGAAGCTTTCTTT
CDR3: CASSWAPGNTEAFF

length: 17
J: TRBJ2-6
size: -
V: TRBV5-1
D: -
DNA: TGCGCCAGCAGCTTCCAAGGGGCCACCTCTGGGGCCAACGTCCTGACTTTC
CDR3: CASSFQGATSGANVLTF

length: 14
J: TRBJ2-1
size: -
V: TRBV5-4
D: TRBD2
DNA: TGTGCCAGCAGCTTCGGGACTAGCAGGAATGAGCAGTTCTTC
CDR3: CASSFGTSRNEQFF

length: 14
J: TRBJ2-7
size: -
V: TRBV27
D: TRBD2
DNA: TGTGCCAGCAGTTTCCAAAGACTAGCTTCCGAGCAGTACTTC
CDR3: CASSFQRLASEQYF

length: 14
J: TRBJ2-1
size: -
V: TRBV29-1
D: TRBD1
DNA: TGCAGCGTGGGGAAGGGGGCCCCGGCGGTCGAGCAGTTCTTC
CDR3: CSVGKGAPAVEQFF

length: 13
J: TRBJ1-4
size: few
V: TRBV21-1
D: -
DNA: TGTGCCAGCAGCTTGGCAGGGAAGGAAAAACTGTTTTTT
CDR3: CASSLAGKEKLFF

length: 13
J: TRBJ2-1
size: few
V: TRBV6-1
D: -
DNA: TGTGCCAGCAGTGAACAGGGTTCCGATGAGCAGTTCTTC
CDR3: CASSEQGSDEQFF

length: 18
J: TRBJ1-6
size: -
V: TRBV7-9
D: -
DNA: TGTGCCAGCAGCTCCCCTGATCTCCGGACAGCGTTTAATTCACCCCTCCACTTT
CDR3: CASSSPDLRTAFNSPLHF

length: 16
J: TRBJ2-1
size: -
V: TRBV9
D: TRBD2
DNA: TGTGCCAGCAGCGTAGGCTCTAGCGGGGAGGACAATGAGCAGTTCTTC
CDR3: CASSVGSSGEDNEQFF

length: 13
J: TRBJ1-1
size: -
V: TRBV11-2
D: TRBD1
DNA: TGTGCCAGCAGCGGACAGGGGGTTACTGAAGCTTTCTTT
CDR3: CASSGQGVTEAFF

length: 16
J: TRBJ2-5
size: -
V: TRBV7-8
D: -
DNA: TGTGCCAGCAGCTTATTGGGGGGCGGTTCGGAAGAGACCCAGTACTTC
CDR3: CASSLLGGGSEETQYF

length: 13
J: TRBJ1-1
size: -
V: TRBV6-5
D: TRBD1
DNA: TGTGCCAGCAGAGACAGGGGGTTTAGGGAAGCTTTCTTT
CDR3: CASRDRGFREAFF

length: 15
J: TRBJ2-1
size: -
V: TRBV19
D: TRBD1
DNA: TGTGCCAGTAGTAAGACAGGGGGATCCTACAATGAGCAGTTCTTC
CDR3: CASSKTGGSYNEQFF

length: 13
J: TRBJ1-1
size: few
V: TRBV29-1
D: -
DNA: TGCAGCGTTGACAGGGTCGGAAACACTGAAGCTTTCTTT
CDR3: CSVDRVGNTEAFF

length: 14
J: TRBJ2-3
size: -
V: TRBV30
D: TRBD2
DNA: TGTGCCTGGATACTAGCGGGGGGCACAGATACGCAGTATTTT
CDR3: CAWILAGGTDTQYF

length: 14
J: TRBJ2-1
size: -
V: TRBV5-1
D: TRBD1
DNA: TGCGCCAGCAGCCCGACAGGGTCTGGCAATGAGCAGTTCTTC
CDR3: CASSPTGSGNEQFF

length: 16
J: TRBJ2-4
size: -
V: TRBV27
D: TRBD2
DNA: TGTGCCAGCAGTCCGATAGCGGGAGTAGCCAAAAACATTCAGTACTTC
CDR3: CASSPIAGVAKNIQYF

length: 17
J: TRBJ1-2
size: -
V: TRBV27
D: -
DNA: TGTGCCAGCAGTTTATACCCCCAGGATATGGGTACCTATGGCTACACCTTC
CDR3: CASSLYPQDMGTYGYTF

length: 14
J: TRBJ1-2
size: -
V: TRBV6-1
D: -
DNA: TGTGCCAGCAGTGATCGGGGCGAGGGTAGTGGCTACACCTTC
CDR3: CASSDRGEGSGYTF

length: 15
J: TRBJ1-5
size: -
V: TRBV7-2
D: -
DNA: TGTGCCAGCAGCTTCTCTAGGGACGGGGGTCAGCCCCAGCATTTT
CDR3: CASSFSRDGGQPQHF

length: 17
J: TRBJ2-1
size: -
V: TRBV10-3
D: TRBD1
DNA: TGTGCCATCAGCGAGATGTTGGGACAGGGATCCTACAATGAGCAGTTCTTC
CDR3: CAISEMLGQGSYNEQFF

length: 15
J: TRBJ1-2
size: -
V: TRBV7-2
D: -
DNA: TGTGCCAGCAGCTTACGACAGCCAGATAACTATGGCTACACCTTC
CDR3: CASSLRQPDNYGYTF

length: 13
J: TRBJ1-2
size: -
V: TRBV7-9
D: -
DNA: TGTGCCAGCAGCTTCGGGACCACGTATGGCTACACCTTC
CDR3: CASSFGTTYGYTF

length: 14
J: TRBJ2-2
size: -
V: TRBV18
D: -
DNA: TGTGCCAGCTCACGGGACGGAAACACCGGGGAGCTGTTTTTT
CDR3: CASSRDGNTGELFF

length: 16
J: TRBJ1-2
size: -
V: TRBV14
D: -
DNA: TGTGCCAGCAGCCATGTCATCGGGGGTGTAAACTATGGCTACACCTTC
CDR3: CASSHVIGGVNYGYTF

length: 19
J: TRBJ2-7
size: -
V: TRBV7-2
D: TRBD2
DNA: TGTGCCAGCAGCCGTCCCCGGGGACTAGCGGGGGGCAACTCCTACGAGCAGTACTTC
CDR3: CASSRPRGLAGGNSYEQYF

length: 14
J: TRBJ2-7
size: -
V: TRBV2
D: TRBD1
DNA: TGTGCCAGCAGTGGACAGGGGGGCCCCTACGAGCAGTACTTC
CDR3: CASSGQGGPYEQYF

length: 17
J: TRBJ1-6
size: -
V: TRBV19
D: -
DNA: TGTGCCAGTAGGCTGGCCGGGACACCGACCGATAATTCACCCCTCCACTTT
CDR3: CASRLAGTPTDNSPLHF

length: 15
J: TRBJ2-7
size: -
V: TRBV5-4
D: TRBD1
DNA: TGTGCCAGCAGCTCGGGGACAGGGACCATCTACGAGCAGTACTTC
CDR3: CASSSGTGTIYEQYF

length: 12
J: TRBJ2-5
size: few
V: TRBV6-6
D: -
DNA: TGTGCCAGCAGGAGTGGGCTGGAGACCCAGTACTTC
CDR3: CASRSGLETQYF

length: 15
J: TRBJ1-4
size: -
V: TRBV2
D: -
DNA: TGTGCCAGCAGTGAAGCATCGAAGACCAATGAAAAACTGTTTTTT
CDR3: CASSEASKTNEKLFF

length: 13
J: TRBJ2-5
size: -
V: TRBV18
D: -
DNA: TGTGCCACCCAGCAGGGGTACCAAGAGACCCAGTACTTC
CDR3: CATQQGYQETQYF

length: 14
J: TRBJ2-5
size: -
V: TRBV5-4
D: TRBD1
DNA: TGTGCCAGCAGCTTGGCAGGGGGCGAAGAGACCCAGTACTTC
CDR3: CASSLAGGEETQYF

length: 13
J: TRBJ1-2
size: -
V: TRBV6-4
D: -
DNA: TGTGCCAGCAGTGAAGTGGCAGGGGTGGGCTACACCTTC
CDR3: CASSEVAGVGYTF

length: 15
J: TRBJ2-6
size: -
V: TRBV6-6
D: -
DNA: TGTGCCAGCAGTGCACCAGGGGATGGGGCCAACGTCCTGACTTTC
CDR3: CASSAPGDGANVLTF

length: 15
J: TRBJ1-2
size: few
V: TRBV4-1
D: -
DNA: TGCGCCAGCAGCCAAGGCGCTTTCGGACTCTATGGCTACACCTTC
CDR3: CASSQGAFGLYGYTF

length: 15
J: TRBJ2-6
size: -
V: TRBV5-4
D: -
DNA: TGTGCCAGCAGCCCGGACAGCTCTGGGGCCAACGTCCTGACTTTC
CDR3: CASSPDSSGANVLTF

length: 15
J: TRBJ2-3
size: -
V: TRBV5-1
D: -
DNA: TGCGCCAGCAGCTTGGCCTTGGGGGCCCCAGATACGCAGTATTTT
CDR3: CASSLALGAPDTQYF

length: 16
J: TRBJ2-4
size: -
V: TRBV4-2
D: TRBD2
DNA: TGTGCCAGCAGCCAAGGGGGGGGTGGAGCCAAAAACATTCAGTACTTC
CDR3: CASSQGGGGAKNIQYF

length: 15
J: TRBJ1-3
size: once
V: TRBV5-4
D: -
DNA: TGTGCCAGCAGCCCCGGGACTGCCTCTGGAAACACCATATATTTT
CDR3: CASSPGTASGNTIYF

length: 15
J: TRBJ2-7
size: -
V: TRBV30
D: TRBD1
DNA: TGTGCCTGGAGCGACGGACAGGGATATACCTACGAGCAGTACTTC
CDR3: CAWSDGQGYTYEQYF

length: 14
J: TRBJ1-4
size: -
V: TRBV5-4
D: -
DNA: TGTGCCAGCAGCCACTGGACACAAAATGAAAAACTGTTTTTT
CDR3: CASSHWTQNEKLFF

length: 14
J: TRBJ1-1
size: -
V: TRBV9
D: -
DNA: TGTGCCAGCAGCGGTATCTCGAGGAACACTGAAGCTTTCTTT
CDR3: CASSGISRNTEAFF

length: 17
J: TRBJ2-7
size: -
V: TRBV5-4
D: -
DNA: TGTGCCAGCAGCTTGGTTACGGCTGCAGGGTATGGCTACGAGCAGTACTTC
CDR3: CASSLVTAAGYGYEQYF

length: 18
J: TRBJ2-1
size: once
V: TRBV5-1
D: TRBD2
DNA: TGCGCCAGCAGCTTGGCTCTAGCGGGGGGCGGGATGAGCAATGAGCAGTTCTTC
CDR3: CASSLALAGGGMSNEQFF

length: 13
J: TRBJ2-7
size: -
V: TRBV7-9
D: -
DNA: TGTGCCAGTGGAAAGGGGTCCTACTACGAGCAGTACTTC
CDR3: CASGKGSYYEQYF

length: 14
J: TRBJ1-1
size: -
V: TRBV5-1
D: TRBD1
DNA: TGCGCCAGCAGCGCAACGACAGGGGGAACTGAAGCTTTCTTT
CDR3: CASSATTGGTEAFF

length: 17
J: TRBJ2-5
size: -
V: TRBV5-1
D: TRBD1
DNA: TGCGCCAGCAGCTTGGCCTCGAAGACAGGGGGCGTGGAGACCCAGTACTTC
CDR3: CASSLASKTGGVETQYF

length: 14
J: TRBJ2-3
size: -
V: TRBV19
D: -
DNA: TGTGCCAGTAGTATTCACCCAGCCGGAGATACGCAGTATTTT
CDR3: CASSIHPAGDTQYF

length: 14
J: TRBJ2-5
size: -
V: TRBV5-1
D: -
DNA: TGCGCCAGCAGCTTGGAATACGGCCAAGAGACCCAGTACTTC
CDR3: CASSLEYGQETQYF

length: 14
J: TRBJ2-2
size: -
V: TRBV5-8
D: -
DNA: TGTGCCAGCAGCTCACGGGGGGCCGTCGGGGAGCTGTTTTTT
CDR3: CASSSRGAVGELFF

length: 15
J: TRBJ2-7
size: -
V: TRBV5-1
D: -
DNA: TGCGCCAGCAGCTTGTTCTATCCGCGGGGCTACGAGCAGTACTTC
CDR3: CASSLFYPRGYEQYF

length: 11
J: TRBJ2-5
size: once
V: TRBV20-1
D: -
DNA: TGCAGTGCTAGAGTGGGTGAGACCCAGTACTTC
CDR3: CSARVGETQYF